This T cell receptor beta chain was captured by sequencing in a study of sequential checkpoint blockade in melanoma. Study context: Patients were randomized 1:1 to nivolumab-then-ipilimumab or ipilimumab-then-nivolumab first-line.

Repertoires were generated with immunoSEQ multiplex PCR, while TCRdb's copy carries only in-frame clones and drops some. The data show some 10,000 clones, roughly 77% seen once. Treatment noted: randomized to nivolumab then ipilimumab (arm A) or the reverse (arm B). No patient had prior DNA-damaging chemotherapy. Sorted cells were live CD3+CD8+, lacking CD19 and CD56, from PBMCs. With 6 bases clipped from V and 13 bases from J, the junction kept 12 bases outside the gene matches. CDR3 length: 15 residues. Germline lookup yields CDR1 MNHEY and CDR2 SMNVEV (reference sequence). The material sequenced was CD8+ T cells sorted from blood (inferred from file names), taken from a patient given nivolumab and ipilimumab in sequence. The clonotype originates from a human donor with melanoma. This chain uses TRBV27 with TRBJ2-1; 13 bases align to TRBD2. CDR3 residues: CASSSTSGGAGRQFF. The CDR3 DNA is TGTGCCAGCAGCTCTACTAGCGGGGGGGCCGGGCGTCAGTTCTTC.